The present TCR beta chain was sequenced within a study of CD8 T cells in Susac syndrome. When the RNA was reverse transcribed, random hexamers were used with an input of roughly 0.45 to 1 ug. Across 54 Vbeta and 13 Jbeta, TCR beta CDR3 was amplified with immunoSEQ multiplex PCR. MiXCR was run by TCRdb on the immunoSEQ multiplex PCR reads, yielding one entry per CDR3 protein. Of 95,000 to 150,000 distinct CDR3 sequences listed, over 95% are singletons. V lost 3 bases and J lost 6, with 14 bases in between. Germline assignment: CDR1 GTSNPN and CDR2 SVGIG (reference sequence). The CDR3 is 13 amino acids. The diagnostic criteria were recently defined, and patients with Susac syndrome met them for definite or probable disease.

V and J are TRBV30 and TRBJ1-2, with D unresolved. This clonotype originated in a human donor with Susac syndrome. The specimen was CD4+ T cells from PBMCs. In nucleotides, the CDR3 is TGTGCCTGGAGCCTCCCCCCCGGGGATGGCTACACCTTC. Amino acids: CAWSLPPGDGYTF.